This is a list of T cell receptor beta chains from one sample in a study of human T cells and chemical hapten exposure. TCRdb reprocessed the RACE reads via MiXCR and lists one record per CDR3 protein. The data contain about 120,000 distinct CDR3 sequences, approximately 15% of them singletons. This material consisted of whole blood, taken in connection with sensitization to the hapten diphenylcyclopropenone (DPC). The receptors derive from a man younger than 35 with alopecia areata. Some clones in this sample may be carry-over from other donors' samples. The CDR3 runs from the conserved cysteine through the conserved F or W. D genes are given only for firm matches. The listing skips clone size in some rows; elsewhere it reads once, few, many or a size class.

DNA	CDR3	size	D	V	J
TGTGCCAGCAGCAGCCTGGGGGGCAGTGGGACCTACGAGCAGTACTTC	CASSSLGGSGTYEQYF	.	.	TRBV21-1	TRBJ2-7
TGTGCCAGCAGCTTAGATGGGGGGACCGATCAGCCCCAGCATTTT	CASSLDGGTDQPQHF	many	.	TRBV7-8	TRBJ1-5
TGTGCCAGCACCCAAGGCCTAAGGGGTGCCAAAAACATTCAGTACTTC	CASTQGLRGAKNIQYF	few	.	TRBV6-6	TRBJ2-4
TGCGCCAGCAGCGCGACAGAGACGACTAACTATGGCTACACCTTC	CASSATETTNYGYTF	few	.	TRBV4-3	TRBJ1-2
TGCAGCGCTAACGACCTACTAGCGGCCATACTCAATGAGCAGTTCTTC	CSANDLLAAILNEQFF	.	TRBD2	TRBV20-1	TRBJ2-1
TGTGCCACCCTTTCCCGGAGGACAGGGGGCGCGACTTCACCCCTCCACTTT	CATLSRRTGGATSPLHF	few	TRBD1	TRBV12-3/TRBV12-4	TRBJ1-6
TGTGCCAGCAGCTTGGTGAGGACAGGGGGCCCGTATAGCAATCAGCCCCAGCATTTT	CASSLVRTGGPYSNQPQHF	.	TRBD1	TRBV5-5	TRBJ1-5
TGCGCCAGCAGCCAAGATTTAGGGGAGTACTATGGCTACACCTTC	CASSQDLGEYYGYTF	few	.	TRBV4-3	TRBJ1-2
TGTGCCAGCAGCCCGGAGGGGGCTGGAAACACCATATATTTT	CASSPEGAGNTIYF	.	.	TRBV9	TRBJ1-3
TGCGCCAGCAGCCAAGGACAGGCTGGCTCTGGAAACACCATATATTTT	CASSQGQAGSGNTIYF	.	.	TRBV4-1	TRBJ1-3
TGCAGTGCTAGTTTAGCGGGGGAGGCCAAAAACATTCAGTACTTC	CSASLAGEAKNIQYF	few	TRBD2	TRBV20-1	TRBJ2-4
TGTGCCAGCAGTGAGTTTACAGGGGCGAATCAGCCCCAGCATTTT	CASSEFTGANQPQHF	.	TRBD1	TRBV25-1	TRBJ1-5
TGTGCCAGCAGCTTATTTACCCAGCCCCAGCATTTT	CASSLFTQPQHF	.	.	TRBV7-2	TRBJ1-5
TGTGCCAGCAGCCGACAGGGGGCAAGAGAGACCCAGTACTTC	CASSRQGARETQYF	few	TRBD1	TRBV6-2/TRBV6-3	TRBJ2-5
TGTGCCAGCAGTTCAGGGGGCTCCTACAATGAGCAGTTCTTC	CASSSGGSYNEQFF	many	TRBD1	TRBV12-3/TRBV12-4	TRBJ2-1
TGTGCCAGCAGTTACGGACCCGAATATGGCTACACCTTC	CASSYGPEYGYTF	.	.	TRBV12-3/TRBV12-4	TRBJ1-2
TGCGCCAGCAGCCAAGAACTACAAGGAACCTTCGGCACTGAAGCTTTCTTT	CASSQELQGTFGTEAFF	.	.	TRBV4-3	TRBJ1-1
TGTGCCAGCAGCCCCATTGGGGAGCGGGATACGCAGTATTTT	CASSPIGERDTQYF	.	.	TRBV7-3	TRBJ2-3
TGTGCCAGCAGGAGGACAGGGGCGGGGAACACTGAAGCTTTCTTT	CASRRTGAGNTEAFF	.	TRBD1	TRBV5-6	TRBJ1-1
TGTGCCAGCAGTTTATCGGCCAACTGGAACACTGAAGCTTTCTTT	CASSLSANWNTEAFF	.	.	TRBV27	TRBJ1-1
TGTGCCAGCAGCAGCGACTTAAATTCACCCCTCCACTTT	CASSSDLNSPLHF	few	.	TRBV7-6	TRBJ1-6
TGTGCCAGCAGCGTAGACCAGGGAAGCACTGAAGCTTTCTTT	CASSVDQGSTEAFF	few	.	TRBV9	TRBJ1-1
TGTGCCAGCAGTTATCGACAGATGGGCACAGATACGCAGTATTTT	CASSYRQMGTDTQYF	.	.	TRBV6-6	TRBJ2-3
TGTGCCACCTCTAGCCGGGCAGATACCGGGGAGCTGTTTTTT	CATSSRADTGELFF	.	.	TRBV7-9	TRBJ2-2
TGTGCCAGCAGCTTAGGGCGGACCACAGATACGCAGTATTTT	CASSLGRTTDTQYF	few	.	TRBV7-9	TRBJ2-3
TGTGCCAGCAGACCAAGACAGGGTTTATTCGAGCAGTACTTC	CASRPRQGLFEQYF	many	TRBD1	TRBV28	TRBJ2-7
TGTGCCAGCAGCTCTAAGACTAGCGGGGGTTACAATGAGCAGTTCTTC	CASSSKTSGGYNEQFF	.	TRBD2	TRBV7-3	TRBJ2-1
TGTGCCGCTCGGGGTAGGAGATATCAGCCCCAGCATTTT	CAARGRRYQPQHF	few	.	TRBV19	TRBJ1-5
TGTGCCAGCAGTGAAGCAGGGTGGGTAGCGAATGAGCAGTTCTTC	CASSEAGWVANEQFF	few	.	TRBV2	TRBJ2-1